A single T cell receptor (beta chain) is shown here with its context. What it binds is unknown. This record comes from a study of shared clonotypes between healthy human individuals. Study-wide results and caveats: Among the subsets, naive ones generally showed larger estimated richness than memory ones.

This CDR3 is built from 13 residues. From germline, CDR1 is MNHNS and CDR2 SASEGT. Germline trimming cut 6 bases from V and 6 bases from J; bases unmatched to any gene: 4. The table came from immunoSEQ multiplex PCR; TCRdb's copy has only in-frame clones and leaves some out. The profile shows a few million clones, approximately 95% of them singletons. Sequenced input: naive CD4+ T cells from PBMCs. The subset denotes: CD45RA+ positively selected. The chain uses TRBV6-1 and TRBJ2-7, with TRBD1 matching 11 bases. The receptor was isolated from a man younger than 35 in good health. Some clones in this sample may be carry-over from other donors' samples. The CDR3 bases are TGTGCCAGCAGAGAGGGACAGGGGGGCGAGCAGTACTTC. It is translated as CASREGQGGEQYF.